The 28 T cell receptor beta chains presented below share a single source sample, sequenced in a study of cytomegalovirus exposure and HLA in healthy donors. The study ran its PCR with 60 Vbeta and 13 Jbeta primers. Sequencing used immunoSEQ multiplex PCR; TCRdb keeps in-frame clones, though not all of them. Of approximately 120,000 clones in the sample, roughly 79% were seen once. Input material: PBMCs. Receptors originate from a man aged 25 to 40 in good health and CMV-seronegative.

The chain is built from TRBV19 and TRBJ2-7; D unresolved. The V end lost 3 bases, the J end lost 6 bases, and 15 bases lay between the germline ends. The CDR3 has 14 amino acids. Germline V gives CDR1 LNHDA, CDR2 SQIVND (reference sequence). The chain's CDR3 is CASSMNYEAAEQYF. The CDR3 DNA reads TGTGCCAGTAGTATGAACTACGAAGCCGCCGAGCAGTACTTC.

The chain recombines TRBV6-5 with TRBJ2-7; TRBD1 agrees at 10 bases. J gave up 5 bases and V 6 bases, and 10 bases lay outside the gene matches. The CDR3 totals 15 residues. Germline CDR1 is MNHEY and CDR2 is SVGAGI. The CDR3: CASSQAGTGDHEQYF. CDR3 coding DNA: TGTGCCAGCAGCCAAGCCGGGACAGGGGACCACGAGCAGTACTTC.

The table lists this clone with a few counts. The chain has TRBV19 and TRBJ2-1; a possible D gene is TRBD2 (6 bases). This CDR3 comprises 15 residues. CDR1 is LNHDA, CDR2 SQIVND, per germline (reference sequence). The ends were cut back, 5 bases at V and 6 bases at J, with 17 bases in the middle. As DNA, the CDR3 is TGTGCCAGTAGTGCACTAGCTCGGGGAACCAATGAGCAGTTCTTC. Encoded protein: CASSALARGTNEQFF.

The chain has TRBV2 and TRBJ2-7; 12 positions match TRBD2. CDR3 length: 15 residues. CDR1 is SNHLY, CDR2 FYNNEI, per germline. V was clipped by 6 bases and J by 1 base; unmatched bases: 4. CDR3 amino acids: CASRELAGGSYEQYF. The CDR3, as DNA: TGTGCCAGCAGGGAACTAGCGGGAGGTTCCTACGAGCAGTACTTC.

CDR3 in DNA: TGTGCCAGCAGTTTATCTCCGGTTAACTATGGCTACACCTTC. Translation gives CASSLSPVNYGYTF. The chain employs TRBV27 and TRBJ1-2; no definite D call. CDR1 is MNHEY and CDR2 is SMNVEV in the germline V gene (reference sequence). The CDR3 runs to 14 residues. V was clipped by 0 bases and J by 1 base, with 6 bases between them.

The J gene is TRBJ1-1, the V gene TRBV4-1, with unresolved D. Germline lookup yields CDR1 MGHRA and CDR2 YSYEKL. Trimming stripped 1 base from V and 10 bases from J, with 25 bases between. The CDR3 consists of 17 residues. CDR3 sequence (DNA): TGCGCCAGCAGCCAAGGTTGGGGAATGGTGGCCGGAGGTGTAGCTTTCTTT. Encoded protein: CASSQGWGMVAGGVAFF.

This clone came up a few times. The CDR3 loop is CASSNLAGFSGANVLTF. The CDR3 DNA reads TGTGCCAGCAGCAATCTAGCGGGGTTCTCTGGGGCCAACGTCCTGACTTTC. The chain joins TRBV7-6 to TRBJ2-6; TRBD2 matches at 9 bases. V lost 5 bases to trimming and J lost 0 bases; unmatched junction nucleotides: 5. Looked up from germline, CDR1 is SGHVS and CDR2 is FNYEAQ. This CDR3 spans 17 amino acids.

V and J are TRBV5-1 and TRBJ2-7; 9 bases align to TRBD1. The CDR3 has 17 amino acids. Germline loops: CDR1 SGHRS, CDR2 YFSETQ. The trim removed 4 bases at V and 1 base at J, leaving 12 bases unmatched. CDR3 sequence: CASSLDLQGAPSYEQYF. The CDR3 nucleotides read TGCGCCAGCAGCCTAGACTTACAGGGGGCGCCTTCCTACGAGCAGTACTTC.

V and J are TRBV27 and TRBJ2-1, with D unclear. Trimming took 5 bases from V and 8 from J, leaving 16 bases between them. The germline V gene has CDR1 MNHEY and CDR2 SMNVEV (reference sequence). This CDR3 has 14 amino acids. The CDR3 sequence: CASSIGSKRDEQFF. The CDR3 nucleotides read TGTGCCAGCAGTATCGGGTCCAAGCGCGATGAGCAGTTCTTC.

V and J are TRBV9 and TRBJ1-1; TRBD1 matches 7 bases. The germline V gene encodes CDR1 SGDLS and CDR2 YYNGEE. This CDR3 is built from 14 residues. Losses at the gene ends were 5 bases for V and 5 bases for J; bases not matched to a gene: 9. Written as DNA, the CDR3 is TGTGCCAGCAGTGAGGGGGCAGGGGATACTGAAGCTTTCTTT. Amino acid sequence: CASSEGAGDTEAFF. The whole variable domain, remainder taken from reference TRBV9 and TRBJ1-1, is DSGVTQTPKHLITATGQRVTLRCSPRSGDLSVYWYQQSLDQGLQFLIQYYNGEERAKGNILERFSAQQFPDLHSELNLSSLELGDSALYFCASSEGAGDTEAFFGQGTRLTVV.

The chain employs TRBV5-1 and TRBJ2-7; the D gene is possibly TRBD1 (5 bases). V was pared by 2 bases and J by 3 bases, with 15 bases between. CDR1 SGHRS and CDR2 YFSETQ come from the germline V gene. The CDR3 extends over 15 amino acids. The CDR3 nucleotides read TGCGCCAGCAGCTTAAGGCAGGGAATGGGCTACGAGCAGTACTTC. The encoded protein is CASSLRQGMGYEQYF.

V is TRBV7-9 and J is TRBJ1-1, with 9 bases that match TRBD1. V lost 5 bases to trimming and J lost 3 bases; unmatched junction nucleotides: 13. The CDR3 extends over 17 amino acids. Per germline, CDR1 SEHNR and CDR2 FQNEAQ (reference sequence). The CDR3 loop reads CASSPTPGQGIHTEAFF. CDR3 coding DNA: TGTGCCAGCAGCCCCACTCCGGGACAGGGAATTCACACTGAAGCTTTCTTT.

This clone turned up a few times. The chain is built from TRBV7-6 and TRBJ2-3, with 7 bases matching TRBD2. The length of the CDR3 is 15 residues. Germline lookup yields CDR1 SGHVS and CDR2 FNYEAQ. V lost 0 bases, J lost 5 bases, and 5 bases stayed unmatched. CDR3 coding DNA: TGTGCCAGCAGCTTAGCGGGAGGGCCTGGAGATACGCAGTATTTT. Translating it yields CASSLAGGPGDTQYF.

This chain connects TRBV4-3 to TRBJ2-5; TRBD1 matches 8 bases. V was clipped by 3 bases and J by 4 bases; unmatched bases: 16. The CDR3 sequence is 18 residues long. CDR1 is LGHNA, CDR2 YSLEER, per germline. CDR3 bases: TGCGCCAGCAGCCACGACTACTTCGGACAGGGTCCACCAGAGACCCAGTACTTC. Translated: CASSHDYFGQGPPETQYF.

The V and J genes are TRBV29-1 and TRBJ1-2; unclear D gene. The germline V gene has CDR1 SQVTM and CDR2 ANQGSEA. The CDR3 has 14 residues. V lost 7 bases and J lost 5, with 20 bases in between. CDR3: CSASSGGWLYGYTF. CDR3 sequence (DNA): TGCAGCGCGAGCTCAGGCGGGTGGCTATATGGCTACACCTTC.

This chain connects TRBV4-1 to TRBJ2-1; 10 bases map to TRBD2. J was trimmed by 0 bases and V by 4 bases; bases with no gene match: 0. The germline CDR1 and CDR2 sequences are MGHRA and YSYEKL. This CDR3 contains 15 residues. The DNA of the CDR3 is TGCGCCAGCAGCCCTAGCGGGAGCTCCTACAATGAGCAGTTCTTC. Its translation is CASSPSGSSYNEQFF.

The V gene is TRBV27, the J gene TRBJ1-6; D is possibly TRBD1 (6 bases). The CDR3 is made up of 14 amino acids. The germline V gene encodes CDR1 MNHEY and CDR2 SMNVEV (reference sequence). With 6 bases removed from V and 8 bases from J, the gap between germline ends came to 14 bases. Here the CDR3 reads CASRSRTDYSPLHF. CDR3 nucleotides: TGTGCCAGCAGAAGTAGGACAGACTATTCACCCCTCCACTTT.

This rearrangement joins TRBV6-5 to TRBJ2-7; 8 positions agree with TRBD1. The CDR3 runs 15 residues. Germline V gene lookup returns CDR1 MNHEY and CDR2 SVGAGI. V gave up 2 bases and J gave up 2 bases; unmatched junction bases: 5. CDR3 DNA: TGTGCCAGCAGTTACGATGGGACAGGAGCCTACGAGCAGTACTTC. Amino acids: CASSYDGTGAYEQYF.

In DNA, the CDR3 is TGTGCCAGCACCGGGGAGGCAGATACGCAGTATTTT. Its translation is CASTGEADTQYF. This chain links TRBV6-5 with TRBJ2-3; D may be TRBD2 (6 bases). The V end lost 7 bases, the J end lost 4 bases, and 9 bases lay between the germline ends. CDR1 and CDR2 from the germline V gene are MNHEY and SVGAGI. This CDR3 comprises 12 residues.

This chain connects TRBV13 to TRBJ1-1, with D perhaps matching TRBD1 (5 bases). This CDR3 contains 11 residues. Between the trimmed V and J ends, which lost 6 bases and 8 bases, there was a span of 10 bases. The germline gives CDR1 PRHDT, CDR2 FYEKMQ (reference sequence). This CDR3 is CASSIDREAFF. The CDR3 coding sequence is TGTGCCAGCAGTATTGACAGAGAAGCTTTCTTT.

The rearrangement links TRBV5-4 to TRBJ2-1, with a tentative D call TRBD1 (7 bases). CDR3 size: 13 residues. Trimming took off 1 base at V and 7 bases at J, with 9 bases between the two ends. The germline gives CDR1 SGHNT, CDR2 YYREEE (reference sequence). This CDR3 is CASSLQGGNEQFF. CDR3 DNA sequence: TGTGCCAGCAGCTTGCAGGGGGGTAATGAGCAGTTCTTC.

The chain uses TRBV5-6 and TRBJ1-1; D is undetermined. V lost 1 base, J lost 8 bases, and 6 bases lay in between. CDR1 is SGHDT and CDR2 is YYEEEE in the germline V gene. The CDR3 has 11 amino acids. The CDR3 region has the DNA TGTGCCAGCAGCTTGAGCGGCGAAGCTTTCTTT. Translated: CASSLSGEAFF.

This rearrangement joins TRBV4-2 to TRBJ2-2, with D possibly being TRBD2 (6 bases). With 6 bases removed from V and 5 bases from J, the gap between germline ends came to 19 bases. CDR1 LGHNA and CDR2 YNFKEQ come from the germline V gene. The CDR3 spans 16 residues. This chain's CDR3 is CASSRSPGAGTGELFF. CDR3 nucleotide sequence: TGTGCCAGCAGTCGTTCGCCGGGAGCCGGAACCGGGGAGCTGTTTTTT.

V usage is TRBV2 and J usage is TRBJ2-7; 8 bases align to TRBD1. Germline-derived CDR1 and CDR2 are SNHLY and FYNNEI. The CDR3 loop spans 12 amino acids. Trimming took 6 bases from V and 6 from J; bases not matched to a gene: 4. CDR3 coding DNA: TGTGCCAGCAGGCTTACAGGGGGCGAGCAGTACTTC. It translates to CASRLTGGEQYF.

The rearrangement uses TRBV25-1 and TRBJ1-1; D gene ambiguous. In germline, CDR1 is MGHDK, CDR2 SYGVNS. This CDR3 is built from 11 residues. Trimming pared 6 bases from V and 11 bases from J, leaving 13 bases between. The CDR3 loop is CASRAGVSAFF. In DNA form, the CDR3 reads TGTGCCAGCAGAGCCGGGGTTTCGGCTTTCTTT. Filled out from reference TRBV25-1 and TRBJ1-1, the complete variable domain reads EADIYQTPRYLVIGTGKKITLECSQTMGHDKMYWYQQDPGMELHLIHYSYGVNSTEKGDLSSESTVSRIRTEHFPLTLESARPSHTSQYLCASRAGVSAFFGQGTRLTVV.

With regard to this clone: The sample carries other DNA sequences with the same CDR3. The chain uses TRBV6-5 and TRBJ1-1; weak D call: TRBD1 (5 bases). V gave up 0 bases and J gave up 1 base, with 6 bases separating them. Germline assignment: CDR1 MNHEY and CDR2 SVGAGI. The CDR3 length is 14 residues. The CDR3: CASSYSGGNTEAFF. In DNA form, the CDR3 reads TGTGCCAGCAGTTACTCCGGGGGGAACACTGAAGCTTTCTTT.

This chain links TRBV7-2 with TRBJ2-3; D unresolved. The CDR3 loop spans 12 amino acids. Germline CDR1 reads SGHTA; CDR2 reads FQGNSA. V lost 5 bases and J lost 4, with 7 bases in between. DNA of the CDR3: TGTGCCAGCAGCCCAGTTTCAGATACGCAGTATTTT. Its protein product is CASSPVSDTQYF.

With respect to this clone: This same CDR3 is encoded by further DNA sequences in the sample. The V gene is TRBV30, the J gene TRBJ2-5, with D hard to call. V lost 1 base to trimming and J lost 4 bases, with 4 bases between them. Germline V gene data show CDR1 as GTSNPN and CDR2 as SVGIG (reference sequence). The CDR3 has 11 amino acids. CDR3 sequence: CAWSAGETQYF. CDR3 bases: TGTGCCTGGAGTGCGGGAGAGACCCAGTACTTC.